This T cell receptor beta chain was sequenced during a study of cytomegalovirus exposure and HLA in healthy donors. The study ran its PCR with 60 Vbeta and 13 Jbeta primers. Repertoires were generated with immunoSEQ multiplex PCR, while TCRdb's copy carries only in-frame clones and drops some. Among 150,000 or so clones listed, around 84% were seen once. Study outcomes and limitations: TRBV6-2, TRBV6-3 and other indistinguishable V segments were excluded.

Note on this clone: Its antigen is undetermined.

V was shortened by 4 bases and J by 6 bases, with 19 bases between the two germline ends. Germline V gives CDR1 SGHRS, CDR2 YFSETQ. There are 16 residues in the CDR3. J is TRBJ1-4 and V is TRBV5-1; D may be TRBD1 (5 bases). The material sequenced was PBMCs. The TCR sequence derives from a man aged 40-50 years in good health and CMV-seropositive. This CDR3 reads CASSLTIGTGDEKLFF. The CDR3 region has the DNA TGCGCCAGCAGCCTGACAATCGGGACGGGGGATGAAAAACTGTTTTTT.